The clone carrying this T cell receptor beta chain was recorded at least ten times. The antigen is unknown. This record comes from a study of T cells in Graves' hyperthyroidism and ophthalmopathy. The CDR3 is 16 residues long. Germline loops: CDR1 SNHLY, CDR2 FYNNEI. V was trimmed by 6 bases and J by 0 bases, leaving 17 bases between them. Study-wide points: Most thyroid-expanded clonotypes above 0.001 were also found in blood.

The CDR3 regions of TCR beta were amplified from RNA transcripts. In the first-round RT-PCR of the TCR CDR3, the HTBI primer set was used. TCRdb analysed the multiplex PCR reads with MiXCR anew, one entry per CDR3 protein. The sample gives roughly 380,000 distinct CDR3 sequences, approximately 14% of which show up once; 9.5% to 12% is in the top ten. The V gene is TRBV2, the J gene TRBJ1-1; no reliable D call. Specimen: blood. This TCR came from a woman aged 55-75 years with Graves' hyperthyroidism. The DNA for the CDR3 is TGTGCCAGCAGCCGTCGGAGCGCTAAGTTGAACACTGAAGCTTTCTTT. Encoded protein: CASSRRSAKLNTEAFF.